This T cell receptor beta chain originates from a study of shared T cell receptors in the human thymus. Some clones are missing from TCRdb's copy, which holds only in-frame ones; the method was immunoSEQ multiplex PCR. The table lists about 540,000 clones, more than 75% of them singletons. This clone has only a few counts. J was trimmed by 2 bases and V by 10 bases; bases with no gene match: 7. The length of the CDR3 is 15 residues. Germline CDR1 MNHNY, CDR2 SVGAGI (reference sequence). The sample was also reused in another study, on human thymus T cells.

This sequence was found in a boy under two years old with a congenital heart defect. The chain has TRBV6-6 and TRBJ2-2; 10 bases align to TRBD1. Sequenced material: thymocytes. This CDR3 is CATNDRGLNTGELFF. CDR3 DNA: TGTGCCACAAATGACAGGGGGCTTAACACCGGGGAGCTGTTTTTT.